The 9 T cell receptor beta chains below come from one sample, sequenced in a study of shared T cell receptors in the human thymus. Measured with immunoSEQ multiplex PCR; TCRdb has only the in-frame clones, and not every one. Of some 660,000 clones in the sample, about 87% are singletons; the top ten hold 0.009% to 0.0095%. These data were also filed under a second study, of human thymus T cells.

The sequencing input was thymocytes. The receptor source for this set is a boy in the first two years of life with a congenital heart defect.

The genes are TRBV4-1 and TRBJ1-1; TRBD1 is a possible D gene (6 bases). With 3 bases removed from V and 4 bases from J, the gap between germline ends came to 12 bases. This CDR3 has 14 residues. The germline V gene has CDR1 MGHRA and CDR2 YSYEKL. The CDR3 DNA is TGCGCCAGCAGCCATCCAGGGGCCGTCACTGAAGCTTTCTTT. This codes for CASSHPGAVTEAFF.

This chain joins TRBV20-1 and TRBJ2-7; 9 nucleotides agree with TRBD1. The CDR3 has 11 residues. Germline lookup yields CDR1 DFQATT and CDR2 SNEGSKA (reference sequence). V gave up 6 bases and J gave up 6 bases; unmatched junction bases: 3. The CDR3 nucleotides are TGCAGTGCCCGACAGGGGGTCGAGCAGTACTTC. This encodes CSARQGVEQYF.

The chain employs TRBV28 and TRBJ1-5; possibly TRBD1 for D (5 bases). V lost 6 bases to trimming and J lost 1 base, with 19 bases between them. This CDR3 comprises 17 residues. Germline V gene sequence: CDR1 MDHEN, CDR2 SYDVKM. The CDR3 reads CASRVGNWGGSNQPQHF. The CDR3 nucleotides read TGTGCCAGCAGGGTAGGGAATTGGGGGGGAAGCAATCAGCCCCAGCATTTT.

This chain connects TRBV29-1 to TRBJ2-5; the D gene is possibly TRBD2 (5 bases). V lost 6 bases, J lost 4 bases, and 15 bases lay in between. This CDR3 contains 13 residues. Germline V gives CDR1 SQVTM, CDR2 ANQGSEA. The CDR3 is CSVTSKGAETQYF. CDR3 DNA sequence: TGCAGCGTCACATCAAAGGGAGCAGAGACCCAGTACTTC.

The chain joins TRBV27 to TRBJ2-5; 9 positions agree with TRBD2. Trimming at V came to 4 bases and at J to 5 bases, leaving 5 bases not matched to a gene. Germline V gene lookup returns CDR1 MNHEY and CDR2 SMNVEV (reference sequence). The CDR3 totals 14 residues. The CDR3 DNA follows: TGTGCCAGCAGTTGGAGCGGGAGGAGGGAGACCCAGTACTTC. Its protein product is CASSWSGRRETQYF.

This chain uses TRBV25-1 with TRBJ2-7; D perhaps matches TRBD1 (6 bases). Germline CDR1 is MGHDK and CDR2 is SYGVNS. This CDR3 has 13 amino acids. V was pared by 4 bases and J by 4 bases, with 11 bases between. This chain's CDR3 is CASSASDRYEQYF. Written as DNA, the CDR3 is TGTGCCAGCAGTGCCTCGGACAGATACGAGCAGTACTTC.

The gene calls are TRBV29-1 and TRBJ2-2, with 7 bases lining up with TRBD2. The CDR3 runs to 14 residues. Germline V gives CDR1 SQVTM, CDR2 ANQGSEA. Unmatched junction bases numbered 11, after V lost 7 bases and J lost 6 bases. DNA of the CDR3: TGCAGCGCCAGAGGACTAGTCGGATCCGGGGAGCTGTTTTTT. Residues: CSARGLVGSGELFF.

V usage is TRBV25-1 and J usage is TRBJ2-5; D might be TRBD2 (6 bases). Per the germline V gene, CDR1 is MGHDK and CDR2 is SYGVNS. Trimming removed 3 bases at V and 9 bases at J, with 23 bases between. This CDR3 contains 16 residues. CDR3 in amino acids: CASSEVAGRYITAQYF. The CDR3 nucleotides are TGTGCCAGCAGTGAGGTCGCGGGACGGTATATAACGGCCCAGTACTTC.

The J gene is TRBJ2-5, the V gene TRBV7-2, with TRBD2 identical over 13 bases. The ends lost 2 bases at V and 4 bases at J; junction bases unmatched: 7. In germline, CDR1 is SGHTA, CDR2 FQGNSA. This CDR3 is 17 amino acids long. The CDR3 loop is CASSLRRTSGRGETQYF. Written as DNA, the CDR3 is TGTGCCAGCAGCTTAAGGAGAACTAGCGGGAGGGGAGAGACCCAGTACTTC.